These T cell receptor beta chains were read from a single sample in a study of T-cell reconstitution after alpha-beta-depleted transplantation in children. TCRdb independently ran MiXCR on the PCR reads; one entry per CDR3 protein. The sample includes about 500,000 distinct CDR3 sequences, 30% to 35% of them seen just once. The input for sequencing was PBMCs from the stem cell graft donor, taken from the stem cell graft. Receptors originate from a human donor who donated a stem cell graft to a child with aplastic anemia. Both conserved end residues are part of each CDR3. Each record gives: clone size, J gene, V gene, CDR3 length, D gene, CDR3 DNA, CDR3 protein. The D gene is left open where the match is weak. A clone size is listed for some rows: how often the clone was seen (once, few, many), or a class if it is expanded.

abundance: few
j_gene: TRBJ2-3
v_gene: TRBV12-5
len: 16
d_gene: .
CDR3nt: TGTGCTAGTGGTTTAGCCCAACCGGGACTGGGAGATACGCAGTATTTT
CDR3aa: CASGLAQPGLGDTQYF

abundance: few
j_gene: TRBJ1-1
v_gene: TRBV10-3
len: 13
d_gene: .
CDR3nt: TGTGCCATCATGGCAGGGCCCCGCACTGAAGCTTTCTTT
CDR3aa: CAIMAGPRTEAFF

abundance: .
j_gene: TRBJ1-1
v_gene: TRBV6-5
len: 17
d_gene: TRBD1
CDR3nt: TGTGCCAGCAGCTACATCCCGGGGGGACAGGGTAGCACTGAAGCTTTCTTT
CDR3aa: CASSYIPGGQGSTEAFF

abundance: .
j_gene: TRBJ2-7
v_gene: TRBV12-3/TRBV12-4
len: 14
d_gene: .
CDR3nt: TGTGCCAGCAGTTTCCCCAGCAGCTCCTACGAGCAGTACTTC
CDR3aa: CASSFPSSSYEQYF

abundance: .
j_gene: TRBJ2-6
v_gene: TRBV29-1
len: 14
d_gene: .
CDR3nt: TGCAGCGTTGAACACGGATCTGGGGCCAACGTCCTGACTTTC
CDR3aa: CSVEHGSGANVLTF

abundance: .
j_gene: TRBJ2-1
v_gene: TRBV5-1
len: 11
d_gene: .
CDR3nt: TGCGCCAGCAGCTTCGTAGGTGAGCAGTTCTTC
CDR3aa: CASSFVGEQFF

abundance: .
j_gene: TRBJ2-1
v_gene: TRBV29-1
len: 14
d_gene: .
CDR3nt: TGCAGCGTTGAGCCGGCAGGGCGAAACAATGAGCAGTTCTTC
CDR3aa: CSVEPAGRNNEQFF

abundance: .
j_gene: TRBJ2-1
v_gene: TRBV7-3
len: 20
d_gene: TRBD2
CDR3nt: TGTGCCAGCAGCTCCGGCGGGGGGACTAGCGGGAGGCTCGGGTTAAATGAGCAGTTCTTC
CDR3aa: CASSSGGGTSGRLGLNEQFF

abundance: .
j_gene: TRBJ2-2
v_gene: TRBV5-1
len: 17
d_gene: TRBD1
CDR3nt: TGCGCCAGCAGCTTGAAGTTCGGGACAGCGAACACCGGGGAGCTGTTTTTT
CDR3aa: CASSLKFGTANTGELFF

abundance: few
j_gene: TRBJ1-4
v_gene: TRBV6-2/TRBV6-3
len: 15
d_gene: .
CDR3nt: TGTGCCAGCAGTTACAGGGGCGGTGCTTCTGAAAAACTGTTTTTT
CDR3aa: CASSYRGGASEKLFF

abundance: many
j_gene: TRBJ1-4
v_gene: TRBV11-2
len: 18
d_gene: .
CDR3nt: TGTGCCAGCAGCTCAGGCGGGGCCGGACGCCTTAATGAAGAAAAACTGTTTTTT
CDR3aa: CASSSGGAGRLNEEKLFF

abundance: .
j_gene: TRBJ1-1
v_gene: TRBV6-1
len: 13
d_gene: .
CDR3nt: TGTGCCAGCAGTGGGGGGGGGGACACTGAAGCTTTCTTT
CDR3aa: CASSGGGDTEAFF

abundance: .
j_gene: TRBJ2-1
v_gene: TRBV4-2
len: 22
d_gene: TRBD1
CDR3nt: TGTGCCAGCAGCCAAGGACAGGGGGCGGAGTACGGCGGGTCTCCGCCCTACAATGAGCAGTTCTTC
CDR3aa: CASSQGQGAEYGGSPPYNEQFF

abundance: few
j_gene: TRBJ1-6
v_gene: TRBV12-3/TRBV12-4
len: 16
d_gene: TRBD1
CDR3nt: TGTGCCAGCAGTGCCAAGTGGACAGGCACCAATTCACCCCTCCACTTT
CDR3aa: CASSAKWTGTNSPLHF

abundance: few
j_gene: TRBJ1-1
v_gene: TRBV29-1
len: 11
d_gene: .
CDR3nt: TGCAGTGTATCCATGAACACTGAAGCTTTCTTT
CDR3aa: CSVSMNTEAFF

abundance: many
j_gene: TRBJ2-1
v_gene: TRBV20-1
len: 11
d_gene: .
CDR3nt: TGCAGTGCTAGCGACGGCGCAGGGCAGTTCTTC
CDR3aa: CSASDGAGQFF

abundance: .
j_gene: TRBJ2-1
v_gene: TRBV20-1
len: 15
d_gene: TRBD2
CDR3nt: TGCAGTGCTAGGACACTAGCGGGAGGGCGGAATGAGCAGTTCTTC
CDR3aa: CSARTLAGGRNEQFF

abundance: .
j_gene: TRBJ1-5
v_gene: TRBV6-5
len: 14
d_gene: .
CDR3nt: TGTGCCAGCAGTTCTACCTTCACCAATCAGCCCCAGCATTTT
CDR3aa: CASSSTFTNQPQHF

abundance: .
j_gene: TRBJ1-3
v_gene: TRBV6-5
len: 13
d_gene: .
CDR3nt: TGTGCCAGCAGGGGACCTAAGCGGAACACCATATATTTT
CDR3aa: CASRGPKRNTIYF

abundance: .
j_gene: TRBJ1-3
v_gene: TRBV6-6
len: 16
d_gene: TRBD1
CDR3nt: TGTGCCAGCAGGGGACAGGGGTCATCTTCTGGAAACACCATATATTTT
CDR3aa: CASRGQGSSSGNTIYF

abundance: .
j_gene: TRBJ1-5
v_gene: TRBV7-2
len: 16
d_gene: TRBD1
CDR3nt: TGTGCCAGCAGCTTAGCCGACAGGGGCGGCAATCAGCCCCAGCATTTT
CDR3aa: CASSLADRGGNQPQHF

abundance: .
j_gene: TRBJ2-7
v_gene: TRBV9
len: 16
d_gene: TRBD2
CDR3nt: TGTGCCAGCAGCTCTAGGACTAGCGGGAGACCCTACGAGCAGTACTTC
CDR3aa: CASSSRTSGRPYEQYF

abundance: few
j_gene: TRBJ1-2
v_gene: TRBV10-3
len: 14
d_gene: .
CDR3nt: TGTGCCATTTCTGGGGACGGGAGGATCTATGGCTACACCTTC
CDR3aa: CAISGDGRIYGYTF

abundance: few
j_gene: TRBJ2-4
v_gene: TRBV5-8
len: 14
d_gene: .
CDR3nt: TGTGCCAGCAGCTTGTGGGGGTCTGATAACATTCAGTACTTC
CDR3aa: CASSLWGSDNIQYF

abundance: few
j_gene: TRBJ1-2
v_gene: TRBV5-1
len: 16
d_gene: .
CDR3nt: TGCGCCAGCAGCTTGTCCAAGGTCTCACAGGGCTATGGCTACACCTTC
CDR3aa: CASSLSKVSQGYGYTF

abundance: .
j_gene: TRBJ1-1
v_gene: TRBV12-3/TRBV12-4
len: 12
d_gene: .
CDR3nt: TGTGCCAGCGACGGGGGGGGGCTTGAAGCTTTCTTT
CDR3aa: CASDGGGLEAFF

abundance: many
j_gene: TRBJ1-1
v_gene: TRBV5-4
len: 14
d_gene: TRBD1
CDR3nt: TGTGCCAGCAGCCGGGGACAGCCGAACACTGAAGCTTTCTTT
CDR3aa: CASSRGQPNTEAFF

abundance: .
j_gene: TRBJ2-1
v_gene: TRBV29-1
len: 14
d_gene: .
CDR3nt: TGCAGCGGGATGGGATGGATTGACAACAATGAGCAGTTCTTC
CDR3aa: CSGMGWIDNNEQFF

abundance: .
j_gene: TRBJ1-2
v_gene: TRBV20-1
len: 17
d_gene: .
CDR3nt: TGCAGTGCTAGAGATCGGGAGGGACCCCGCCTTAACTATGGCTACACCTTC
CDR3aa: CSARDREGPRLNYGYTF

abundance: few
j_gene: TRBJ2-1
v_gene: TRBV5-6
len: 13
d_gene: TRBD2
CDR3nt: TGTGCCAGCAGCCTAGCGGGGGGATATGAGCAGTTCTTC
CDR3aa: CASSLAGGYEQFF

abundance: .
j_gene: TRBJ2-1
v_gene: TRBV28
len: 15
d_gene: TRBD2
CDR3nt: TGTGCCAGCACTAAGAGCAGCGGGAGATATAATGAGCAGTTCTTC
CDR3aa: CASTKSSGRYNEQFF

abundance: .
j_gene: TRBJ2-4
v_gene: TRBV20-1
len: 16
d_gene: TRBD2
CDR3nt: TGCAGTGCTCGACTAGCGGGAGTAACTCATAAAAACATTCAGTACTTC
CDR3aa: CSARLAGVTHKNIQYF

abundance: .
j_gene: TRBJ1-2
v_gene: TRBV14
len: 16
d_gene: .
CDR3nt: TGTGCCAGCAGCCCCGGGCGGGTACTAAAGGGATATGGCTACACCTTC
CDR3aa: CASSPGRVLKGYGYTF

abundance: .
j_gene: TRBJ1-2
v_gene: TRBV20-1
len: 13
d_gene: TRBD1
CDR3nt: TGCAGTGCTCATATCCGGGACAGTTATGGCTACACCTTC
CDR3aa: CSAHIRDSYGYTF

abundance: .
j_gene: TRBJ2-2
v_gene: TRBV18
len: 14
d_gene: .
CDR3nt: TGTGCCAGCTCCCCCATCTTGGAAACCGGGGAGCTGTTTTTT
CDR3aa: CASSPILETGELFF

abundance: once
j_gene: TRBJ2-2
v_gene: TRBV5-4
len: 17
d_gene: TRBD2
CDR3nt: TGTGCCAGCAGCTTGTTGGTACTAGCGGGAAACACCGGGGAGCTGTTTTTT
CDR3aa: CASSLLVLAGNTGELFF

abundance: .
j_gene: TRBJ2-7
v_gene: TRBV27
len: 16
d_gene: .
CDR3nt: TGTGCCAGCAGTCCTTCTAGCGCGTACCTCTCCTACGAGCAGTACTTC
CDR3aa: CASSPSSAYLSYEQYF

abundance: few
j_gene: TRBJ2-1
v_gene: TRBV13
len: 14
d_gene: TRBD1
CDR3nt: TGTGCCAGCAGCCCCTCCCCACAGGGGATTGAGCAGTTCTTC
CDR3aa: CASSPSPQGIEQFF

abundance: .
j_gene: TRBJ2-5
v_gene: TRBV5-4
len: 15
d_gene: TRBD1
CDR3nt: TGTGCCAGCAGCTCGGGACAGGGGAGATTAGAGACCCAGTACTTC
CDR3aa: CASSSGQGRLETQYF

abundance: .
j_gene: TRBJ2-3
v_gene: TRBV20-1
len: 11
d_gene: .
CDR3nt: TGCAGTGCTGGTTGGGGGGATACGCAGTATTTT
CDR3aa: CSAGWGDTQYF

abundance: few
j_gene: TRBJ2-1
v_gene: TRBV7-9
len: 13
d_gene: .
CDR3nt: TGTGCCAGCAGCTCCGGGACCGCATATGAGCAGTTCTTC
CDR3aa: CASSSGTAYEQFF

abundance: .
j_gene: TRBJ2-3
v_gene: TRBV27
len: 15
d_gene: .
CDR3nt: TGTGCCAGCAGTTTATCAGCGAGAAGGACAGATACGCAGTATTTT
CDR3aa: CASSLSARRTDTQYF

abundance: .
j_gene: TRBJ2-1
v_gene: TRBV11-2
len: 16
d_gene: TRBD1
CDR3nt: TGTGCCAGCAGCCATGGACAGGTGGAGGTTGGGAGTGAGCAGTTCTTC
CDR3aa: CASSHGQVEVGSEQFF

abundance: .
j_gene: TRBJ2-7
v_gene: TRBV10-3
len: 13
d_gene: .
CDR3nt: TGTGCCATCAGTGAGCAGGGGGGCTACGAGCAGTACTTC
CDR3aa: CAISEQGGYEQYF

abundance: .
j_gene: TRBJ1-5
v_gene: TRBV21-1
len: 14
d_gene: .
CDR3nt: TGTGCCAGCAGCAAAGTCGGAGATAATCAGCCCCAGCATTTT
CDR3aa: CASSKVGDNQPQHF

abundance: many
j_gene: TRBJ1-1
v_gene: TRBV6-5
len: 16
d_gene: TRBD1
CDR3nt: TGTGCCAGCAGTCCAGGACAGGGGGTCATGAACACTGAAGCTTTCTTT
CDR3aa: CASSPGQGVMNTEAFF

abundance: .
j_gene: TRBJ1-6
v_gene: TRBV7-8
len: 13
d_gene: .
CDR3nt: TGTGCCAGCCGATGGGAGAGGAATTCACCCCTCCACTTT
CDR3aa: CASRWERNSPLHF

abundance: .
j_gene: TRBJ2-1
v_gene: TRBV19
len: 17
d_gene: TRBD1
CDR3nt: TGTGCCAGTAGTATAGATAGCGGGACAGGGGGGTACAATGAGCAGTTCTTC
CDR3aa: CASSIDSGTGGYNEQFF

abundance: few
j_gene: TRBJ2-2
v_gene: TRBV5-8
len: 16
d_gene: .
CDR3nt: TGTGCCAGCAGGACCGGACAGAGACTGCGGACCGGGGAGCTGTTTTTT
CDR3aa: CASRTGQRLRTGELFF

abundance: few
j_gene: TRBJ1-5
v_gene: TRBV6-2/TRBV6-3
len: 15
d_gene: .
CDR3nt: TGTGCCAGCAGTTACTCATTAAGCAGCAATCAGCCCCAGCATTTT
CDR3aa: CASSYSLSSNQPQHF

abundance: .
j_gene: TRBJ2-1
v_gene: TRBV29-1
len: 15
d_gene: .
CDR3nt: TGCAGCGTTTGGTGGGGACCGGGCGGGAACAATGAGCAGTTCTTC
CDR3aa: CSVWWGPGGNNEQFF

abundance: .
j_gene: TRBJ2-3
v_gene: TRBV20-1
len: 15
d_gene: TRBD2
CDR3nt: TGCAGTGCTCCGAGCGGGGGGCGTACTAAAGATACGCAGTATTTT
CDR3aa: CSAPSGGRTKDTQYF

abundance: .
j_gene: TRBJ1-2
v_gene: TRBV29-1
len: 12
d_gene: .
CDR3nt: TGCAGCGTTGAAGATCTGCGGGGCGGCTACACCTTC
CDR3aa: CSVEDLRGGYTF

abundance: .
j_gene: TRBJ2-1
v_gene: TRBV9
len: 19
d_gene: .
CDR3nt: TGTGCCAGCAGCGTAGCCCAGTCCGTTCAGGGGTTGGGTGACAATGAGCAGTTCTTC
CDR3aa: CASSVAQSVQGLGDNEQFF

abundance: few
j_gene: TRBJ1-5
v_gene: TRBV25-1
len: 14
d_gene: .
CDR3nt: TGTGCCAGCAGTGGCCAGGGCTCGAGGCAGCCCCAGCATTTT
CDR3aa: CASSGQGSRQPQHF

abundance: .
j_gene: TRBJ1-1
v_gene: TRBV29-1
len: 13
d_gene: TRBD1
CDR3nt: TGCAGCGGGGGGGACAGAGTGAACACTGAAGCTTTCTTT
CDR3aa: CSGGDRVNTEAFF